Below, 15 T cell receptor beta chains from the same sample are listed, as sequenced in a study of cytomegalovirus exposure and HLA in healthy donors. Primers included in the PCR were 60 Vbeta and 13 Jbeta primers. The assay was immunoSEQ multiplex PCR, and TCRdb's table has in-frame clones only and misses some. This table has 73,000 or so clones, around 78% appearing once. Source material: PBMCs. These receptors came from a man aged 45-65 years in good health and CMV-seronegative.

The chain's CDR3 is CASSPKTRNTGELFF. The CDR3 DNA follows: TGCGCCAGCAGCCCGAAGACTAGGAACACCGGGGAGCTGTTTTTT. The chain employs TRBV5-1 and TRBJ2-2, with D perhaps TRBD2 (6 bases). The ends were cut back, 4 bases at V and 1 base at J, with 11 bases in the middle. The CDR3 covers 15 residues. Germline assignment: CDR1 SGHRS and CDR2 YFSETQ.

This clone has only a few counts. The chain joins TRBV15 to TRBJ2-2, with D possibly matching TRBD1 (5 bases). There are 14 residues in the CDR3. Trimming pared 5 bases from V and 5 bases from J, leaving 12 bases between. Germline V CDR1 and CDR2: LNHNV, YYDKDF (reference sequence). CDR3 sequence: CATSPDRLTGELFF. The CDR3 DNA sequence: TGTGCCACCAGCCCAGACAGACTTACCGGGGAGCTGTTTTTT.

V gene TRBV27 combines with J gene TRBJ1-2; D is unresolved. The V gene's germline CDR1 is MNHEY and CDR2 SMNVEV (reference sequence). The CDR3 has 13 amino acids. Trimming cost V 3 bases and J 3 bases, with 8 bases left between them. CDR3 loop: CASSFTVDYGYTF. The CDR3 nucleotides read TGTGCCAGCAGTTTCACGGTAGACTATGGCTACACCTTC.

The chain employs TRBV7-9 and TRBJ1-2; D unclear. Germline V lookup: CDR1 SEHNR, CDR2 FQNEAQ (reference sequence). The CDR3 runs 13 residues. Trimming took off 8 bases at V and 5 bases at J, with 15 bases between the two ends. For the CDR3, the DNA is TGTGCCAGCTCAGGTCCGACCTTGTATGGCTACACCTTC. It yields the protein CASSGPTLYGYTF.

This clone appeared once. The genes are TRBV27 and TRBJ2-1; the match to TRBD2 covers 13 bases. Trimming at V came to 4 bases and at J to 4 bases, leaving 1 base not matched to a gene. Germline CDR1 is MNHEY and CDR2 is SMNVEV (reference sequence). The CDR3 runs 15 residues. The CDR3: CASSSGLAGYNEQFF. The CDR3 DNA sequence: TGTGCCAGCAGTTCGGGACTAGCGGGATACAATGAGCAGTTCTTC.

V and J are TRBV5-8 and TRBJ2-7; 9 positions match TRBD1. The V and J ends lost 0 bases and 6 bases, in that order; junction bases with no gene match: 13. Germline V gene data show CDR1 as SGHTS and CDR2 as YDEGEE. The CDR3 consists of 17 residues. The CDR3 nucleotides read TGTGCCAGCAGCTTGGAAAAGTGGATGGGACAGGGCGCCGAGCAGTACTTC. It codes for CASSLEKWMGQGAEQYF. The entire variable domain, with the rest obtained from reference TRBV5-8 and TRBJ2-7, is as follows: EAGVTQSPTHLIKTRGQQATLRCSPISGHTSVYWYQQALGLGLQFLLWYDEGEERNRGNFPPRFSGRQFPNYSSELNVNALELEDSALYLCASSLEKWMGQGAEQYFGPGTRLTVT.

The chain is built from TRBV30 and TRBJ2-1; D possibly corresponds to TRBD1 (6 bases). Per germline, CDR1 GTSNPN and CDR2 SVGIG (reference sequence). The CDR3 has 12 residues. CDR3 sequence reads: CASTQGYNEQFF. The CDR3 DNA is TGTGCGTCCACCCAGGGGTACAATGAGCAGTTCTTC.

V gene TRBV7-8 combines with J gene TRBJ1-1, with D possibly being TRBD1 (6 bases). The CDR3 covers 11 residues. V lost 5 bases to trimming and J lost 8 bases, with 9 bases between them. CDR1 is SGHVS, CDR2 FQNEAQ, per germline. In DNA form, the CDR3 reads TGTGCCAGCAGCGACACAGGGGAAGCTTTCTTT. Its protein product is CASSDTGEAFF.

The chain has TRBV27 and TRBJ2-7, with TRBD2 matching 7 bases. Germline trimming cut 6 bases from V and 1 base from J; bases unmatched to any gene: 6. The CDR3 length is 14 residues. CDR1 MNHEY and CDR2 SMNVEV come from the germline V gene (reference sequence). The CDR3 nucleotides read TGTGCCAGCAGCTTAGGGACTACTTCCTACGAGCAGTACTTC. It encodes CASSLGTTSYEQYF.

This rearrangement joins TRBV9 to TRBJ2-5, with TRBD2 identical over 9 bases. Unmatched junction bases numbered 12, after V lost 4 bases and J lost 2 bases. The CDR3 extends over 17 amino acids. CDR1 is SGDLS, CDR2 YYNGEE, per germline. The CDR3 spells CASSPEGLAGPQETQYF. CDR3 nucleotides: TGTGCCAGCAGCCCCGAAGGTCTAGCGGGGCCTCAAGAGACCCAGTACTTC.

This clone was seen once. The CDR3 is CAWTPPRPKHSEAFF. The CDR3, as DNA: TGTGCCTGGACCCCCCCCAGGCCCAAACATAGTGAAGCTTTCTTT. The chain employs TRBV30 and TRBJ1-1; no firm D call. Germline lookup yields CDR1 GTSNPN and CDR2 SVGIG (reference sequence). V lost 4 bases and J lost 7, with 22 bases in between. CDR3 length: 15 residues. Drawing the rest from reference TRBV30 and TRBJ1-1, the complete variable domain is SQTIHQWPATLVQPVGSPLSLECTVEGTSNPNLYWYRQAAGRGLQLLFYSVGIGQISSEVPQNLSASRPQDRQFILSSKKLLLSDSGFYLCAWTPPRPKHSEAFFGQGTRLTVV.

This sequence joins TRBV5-1 and TRBJ2-7; maybe TRBD2 (6 bases). Germline V gene data show CDR1 as SGHRS and CDR2 as YFSETQ. CDR3 length: 13 residues. Trimming removed 1 base at V and 4 bases at J, with 9 bases between. CDR3 nucleotide sequence: TGCGCCAGCAGCTTGTATGCGGGATACGAGCAGTACTTC. Residues: CASSLYAGYEQYF.

This clone was found a few times. The CDR3 DNA reads TGTGCCAGCAGTTTATACCAGGCCGGGGAGCTGTTTTTT. Amino acid sequence: CASSLYQAGELFF. The rearrangement links TRBV27 to TRBJ2-2, with D unclear. Germline-derived CDR1 and CDR2 are MNHEY and SMNVEV (reference sequence). V was clipped by 1 base and J by 6 bases, with 6 bases between them. The CDR3 is made up of 13 amino acids.

The chain carries TRBV7-8 and TRBJ1-5; D remains unclear. The germline gives CDR1 SGHVS, CDR2 FQNEAQ. V shed 3 bases and J shed 0 bases, with 9 bases lying between them. There are 15 residues in the CDR3. The chain's CDR3 is CASSFTVYSNQPQHF. The CDR3 region has the DNA TGTGCCAGCAGCTTCACAGTTTATAGCAATCAGCCCCAGCATTTT.

This clone came up a few times. The J gene is TRBJ2-1, the V gene TRBV7-8; D is unresolved. Germline values: CDR1 SGHVS, CDR2 FQNEAQ. V was clipped by 3 bases and J by 5 bases, with 2 bases between them. This CDR3 is 11 amino acids long. CDR3 sequence reads: CASSFDNEQFF. Here the CDR3 DNA reads TGTGCCAGCAGCTTCGACAATGAGCAGTTCTTC.